This T cell receptor (beta chain) was identified during a study of CD8+CD57+ T cells in acquired aplastic anemia. About this clonotype itself: A junction end diverges from the germline sequence, so it may reflect a read error.

Both TCR beta VDJ combination and CDR3 sequence profiling were carried out. Genomic DNA was the template for this profiling. TCRdb fed the reads into MiXCR, producing one record per CDR3 protein. The data show about 160,000 distinct CDR3 sequences, over 55% seen once. Patients included in sequencing had previously demonstrated CD8+CD57+ cell expansion by flow cytometry. The length of the CDR3 is 13 residues. Germline V CDR1 and CDR2: ENHRY, SYGVKD. The sequence was obtained from a human donor with aplastic anemia. The source material was sorted CD4+, CD8+, or CD8+CD57+ T cells (not recorded which) from PBMCs. The J gene is TRBJ1-2, the V gene TRBV10-3; D is unclear. The CDR3 coding sequence is TGTGCCAGCAGTTACTCGAACGACTTTTTATACACCTTC. It encodes CASSYSNDFLYTF.